The 19 T cell receptor beta chains given below trace back to one sample, sequenced in a study of blood T cell repertoires in COVID-19. Only in-frame clones appear in the TCRdb table, and some are missing; sequencing was by immunoSEQ multiplex PCR. The sample consists of under 450,000 clones, roughly 90% of them appearing once. Material: peripheral blood. Every receptor here comes from a woman aged 55 to 70 with COVID-19, enrolled during active disease.

This chain uses TRBV7-9 with TRBJ2-7; no clear D. The CDR3 covers 16 residues. Trimming left V 1 base short and J 0 bases short, with 13 bases between. CDR1 is SEHNR and CDR2 is FQNEAQ in the germline V gene (reference sequence). CDR3 protein: CASSLDDGRHSYEQYF. DNA for the CDR3: TGTGCCAGCAGCTTAGACGACGGTCGACACTCCTACGAGCAGTACTTC.

The chain is built from TRBV2 and TRBJ2-5; possible D gene TRBD2, 6 bases. Germline CDR1 SNHLY, CDR2 FYNNEI. Trimming took off 3 bases at V and 4 bases at J, with 6 bases between the two ends. The CDR3 is 12 amino acids. The CDR3 bases are TGTGCCAGCAGTGAGGGGGGAGAGACCCAGTACTTC. Translation: CASSEGGETQYF.

A few counts support this clone. The gene calls are TRBV11-2 and TRBJ2-7, with D maybe TRBD1 (7 bases). Between the trimmed V and J ends, which lost 5 bases and 2 bases, there was a span of 10 bases. The CDR3 length is 13 residues. Germline CDR1 reads SGHAT; CDR2 reads FQNNGV. DNA for the CDR3: TGTGCCAGCAGCGCGGGACAGCCCTACGAGCAGTACTTC. Amino acids: CASSAGQPYEQYF.

The chain has TRBV5-8 and TRBJ2-1; 7 bases line up with TRBD1. The CDR3 is 16 amino acids. The V and J ends lost 1 base and 7 bases, in that order; junction bases with no gene match: 11. Germline assignment: CDR1 SGHTS and CDR2 YDEGEE. This CDR3 is CASSLLTGRVKNEQFF. DNA for the CDR3: TGTGCCAGCAGCTTGCTGACAGGGAGAGTAAAAAATGAGCAGTTCTTC. The whole variable domain, remainder taken from reference TRBV5-8 and TRBJ2-1, is EAGVTQSPTHLIKTRGQQATLRCSPISGHTSVYWYQQALGLGLQFLLWYDEGEERNRGNFPPRFSGRQFPNYSSELNVNALELEDSALYLCASSLLTGRVKNEQFFGPGTRLTVL.

The chain joins TRBV15 to TRBJ1-5, with TRBD1 matching 7 bases. Per germline, CDR1 LNHNV and CDR2 YYDKDF (reference sequence). Losses at the gene ends were 0 bases for V and 6 bases for J; bases not matched to a gene: 5. The CDR3 totals 15 residues. The CDR3 region is CATSRDTGVVQPQHF. CDR3 bases: TGTGCCACCAGCAGAGACACAGGGGTGGTTCAGCCCCAGCATTTT.

This chain uses TRBV5-4 with TRBJ1-2; D ambiguous. This CDR3 is 15 amino acids long. CDR1 is SGHNT, CDR2 YYREEE, per germline (reference sequence). V shed 0 bases and J shed 4 bases, with 13 bases lying between them. CDR3 in amino acids: CASSLEEFMGYGYTF. The CDR3 coding sequence is TGTGCCAGCAGCTTGGAGGAGTTTATGGGCTATGGCTACACCTTC.

The V call is TRBV11-2, the J call TRBJ2-7, with D possibly TRBD2 on 7 matching bases. Germline values: CDR1 SGHAT, CDR2 FQNNGV. Trimming shortened V by 4 bases and J by 7 bases, and 23 bases separated the two germline ends. The CDR3 runs 16 residues. The CDR3 is CASSSPAGQGVSEQYF. The CDR3 DNA sequence: TGTGCCAGCAGCTCCCCAGCGGGACAAGGGGTATCGGAGCAGTACTTC.

In its sample, this clone was seen a few times. The V and J genes are TRBV27 and TRBJ2-5; D remains ambiguous. Germline V CDR1 and CDR2: MNHEY, SMNVEV (reference sequence). Deletions cut 4 bases from V and 2 bases from J, with 8 bases between. This CDR3 has 13 amino acids. CDR3: CASSSDKQETQYF. CDR3 bases: TGTGCCAGCAGTTCCGACAAGCAAGAGACCCAGTACTTC.

The chain recombines TRBV7-9 with TRBJ1-6, with D uncertain. The CDR3 contains 15 residues. Germline loops: CDR1 SEHNR, CDR2 FQNEAQ (reference sequence). V gave up 5 bases and J gave up 5 bases, with 13 bases separating them. CDR3 DNA: TGTGCCAGCAGCCCGCCCGGGTCGGATAATTCACCCCTCCACTTT. Its protein product is CASSPPGSDNSPLHF.

The rearrangement uses TRBV6-6 and TRBJ2-5; 10 nucleotides match TRBD2. Trimming removed 6 bases from V and 4 bases from J; junction bases left unmatched: 8. Germline CDR1 MNHNY, CDR2 SVGAGI (reference sequence). The length of the CDR3 is 15 residues. CDR3 DNA: TGTGCCAGCAGGTCAGAGCGGGGGGGCAGAGAGACCCAGTACTTC. Translated, it gives CASRSERGGRETQYF.

The chain is built from TRBV30 and TRBJ2-7; 9 bases are shared with TRBD1. CDR1 and CDR2 from the germline V gene are GTSNPN and SVGIG (reference sequence). J gave up 5 bases and V 0 bases, and 5 bases lay outside the gene matches. This CDR3 has 14 amino acids. CDR3 sequence reads: CAWSVIGDRDEQYF. Written as DNA, the CDR3 is TGTGCCTGGAGTGTAATTGGGGACAGGGACGAGCAGTACTTC.

V gene TRBV11-3 combines with J gene TRBJ1-1; D is ambiguous. Per germline, CDR1 SGHNT and CDR2 YENEEA. The CDR3 extends over 13 amino acids. V shed 8 bases and J shed 5 bases, with 15 bases lying between them. Here the CDR3 reads CASSEVLGTEAFF. CDR3 nucleotides: TGTGCCAGCTCAGAGGTTTTAGGTACTGAAGCTTTCTTT.

This clone was found once. The CDR3 coding sequence is TGTGCCAGCAGCGTGACAGGGGGCACCACTGAAGCTTTCTTT. This translates into CASSVTGGTTEAFF. The chain carries TRBV9 and TRBJ1-1; 10 nucleotides line up with TRBD1. The CDR3 extends over 14 amino acids. J was trimmed by 4 bases and V by 2 bases; bases with no gene match: 2. CDR1 and CDR2 from the germline V gene are SGDLS and YYNGEE.

This chain uses TRBV4-3 with TRBJ1-1; no reliable D call. This CDR3 is 15 amino acids long. The germline CDR1 and CDR2 sequences are LGHNA and YSLEER. The V and J ends lost 0 bases and 1 base respectively, with 9 bases between them. The CDR3 DNA reads TGCGCCAGCAGCCAAGATTTGGGGAGGAACACTGAAGCTTTCTTT. Its translation is CASSQDLGRNTEAFF.

This chain joins TRBV7-8 and TRBJ2-2, with TRBD1 matching over 12 bases. Per the germline V gene, CDR1 is SGHVS and CDR2 is FQNEAQ. V lost 7 bases and J lost 4; bases outside the gene matches: 4. This CDR3 contains 15 residues. CDR3 protein: CASTGQGAGTGELFF. CDR3 nucleotide sequence: TGTGCCAGCACGGGACAGGGGGCCGGCACCGGGGAGCTGTTTTTT.

The chain couples TRBV29-1 to TRBJ1-2; no clear D gene. In germline, CDR1 is SQVTM, CDR2 ANQGSEA. V was trimmed by 5 bases and J by 4 bases, leaving 14 bases between them. CDR3 size: 13 residues. This CDR3 reads CSVRRDSGYGYTF. The CDR3 DNA is TGCAGCGTTCGTCGGGATTCGGGCTATGGCTACACCTTC.

This chain connects TRBV5-6 to TRBJ1-6, with 7 bases that match TRBD1. Germline CDR1 is SGHDT and CDR2 is YYEEEE. J gave up 9 bases and V 4 bases, and 7 bases lay outside the gene matches. CDR3 size: 14 residues. The chain's CDR3 is CASSATGKVSPLHF. DNA of the CDR3: TGTGCCAGCAGCGCGACAGGGAAGGTTTCACCCCTCCACTTT. Full variable domain (missing parts from reference TRBV5-6 and TRBJ1-6): DAGVTQSPTHLIKTRGQQVTLRCSPKSGHDTVSWYQQALGQGPQFIFQYYEEEERQRGNFPDRFSGHQFPNYSSELNVNALLLGDSALYLCASSATGKVSPLHFGNGTRLTVT.

The V gene is TRBV5-1, the J gene TRBJ2-3; D perhaps matches TRBD1 (6 bases). The V and J ends lost 4 bases and 11 bases respectively, with 11 bases between them. This CDR3 is built from 11 residues. Germline-derived CDR1 and CDR2 are SGHRS and YFSETQ. The CDR3 coding sequence is TGCGCCAGCAGCGACAGGAGTAAGCAGTATTTT. It translates to CASSDRSKQYF.

The chain joins TRBV12-3 or TRBV12-4 to TRBJ1-2; 9 nucleotides line up with TRBD1. The CDR3 has 12 residues. The ends lost 0 bases at V and 12 bases at J; junction bases unmatched: 2. In DNA form, the CDR3 reads TGTGCCAGCAGTTTAGCTGGACAGGGGAACACCTTC. Its translation is CASSLAGQGNTF.